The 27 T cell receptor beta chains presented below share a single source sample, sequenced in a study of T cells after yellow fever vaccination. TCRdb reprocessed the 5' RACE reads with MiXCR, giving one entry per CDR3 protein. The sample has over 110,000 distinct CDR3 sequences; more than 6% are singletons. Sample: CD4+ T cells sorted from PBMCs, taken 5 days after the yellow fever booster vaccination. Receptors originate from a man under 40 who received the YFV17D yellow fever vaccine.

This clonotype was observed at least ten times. CDR3 in amino acids: CASGRRWSPTRDYDVSYNEQFF. CDR3 DNA sequence: TGTGCTAGTGGTCGACGGTGGTCCCCGACCCGGGACTACGATGTCTCCTACAATGAGCAGTTCTTC. V and J are TRBV12-5 and TRBJ2-1, with 7 bases that match TRBD2. J was trimmed by 0 bases and V by 5 bases; bases with no gene match: 25. CDR3 length: 22 amino acids. Germline V gene sequence: CDR1 LGHNT, CDR2 FRNRAP.

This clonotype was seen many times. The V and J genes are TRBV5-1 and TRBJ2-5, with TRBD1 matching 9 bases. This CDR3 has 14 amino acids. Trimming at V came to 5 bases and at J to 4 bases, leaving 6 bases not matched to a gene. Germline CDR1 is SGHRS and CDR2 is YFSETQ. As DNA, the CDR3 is TGCGCCAGCAGTCTTACAGGGGGCCGAGAGACCCAGTACTTC. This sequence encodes CASSLTGGRETQYF.

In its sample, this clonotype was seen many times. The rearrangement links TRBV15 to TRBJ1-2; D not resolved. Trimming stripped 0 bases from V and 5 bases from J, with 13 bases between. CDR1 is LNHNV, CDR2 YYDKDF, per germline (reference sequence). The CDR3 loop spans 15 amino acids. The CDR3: CATSRDLARSYGYTF. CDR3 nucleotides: TGTGCCACCAGCAGAGATCTGGCCAGATCTTATGGCTACACCTTC.

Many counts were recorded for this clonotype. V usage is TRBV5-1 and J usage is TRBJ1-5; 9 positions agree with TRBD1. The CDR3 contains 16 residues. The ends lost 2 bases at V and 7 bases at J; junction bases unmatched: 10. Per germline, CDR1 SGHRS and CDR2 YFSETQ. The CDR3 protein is CASSLGGTGSGQPQHF. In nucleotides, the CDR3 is TGCGCCAGCAGCTTAGGTGGGACAGGGTCAGGGCAGCCCCAGCATTTT.

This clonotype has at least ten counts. This CDR3 is CASSLAKTYTDTQYF. CDR3 nucleotide sequence: TGTGCCAGCAGCCTCGCGAAAACCTACACAGATACGCAGTATTTT. This chain links TRBV7-2 with TRBJ2-3; no clear D. CDR1 and CDR2 from the germline V gene are SGHTA and FQGNSA. The CDR3 is 15 residues long. Deletions cut 5 bases from V and 2 bases from J, with 14 bases between.

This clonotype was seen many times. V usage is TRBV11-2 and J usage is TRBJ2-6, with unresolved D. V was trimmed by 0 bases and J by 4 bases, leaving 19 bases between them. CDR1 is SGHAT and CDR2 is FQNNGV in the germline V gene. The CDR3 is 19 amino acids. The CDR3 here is CASSLEGRQGPKGANVLTF. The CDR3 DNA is TGTGCCAGCAGCTTAGAGGGTAGGCAAGGGCCGAAGGGGGCCAACGTCCTGACTTTC.

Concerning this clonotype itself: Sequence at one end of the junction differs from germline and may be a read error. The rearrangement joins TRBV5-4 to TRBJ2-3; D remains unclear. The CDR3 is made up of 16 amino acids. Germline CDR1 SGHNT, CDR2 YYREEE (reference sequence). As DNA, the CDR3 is TGTGACAGCAGCTGGGGTAGTCGGGCCTTGGGAGATACGCAGTATTTT. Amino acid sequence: CDSSWGSRALGDTQYF.

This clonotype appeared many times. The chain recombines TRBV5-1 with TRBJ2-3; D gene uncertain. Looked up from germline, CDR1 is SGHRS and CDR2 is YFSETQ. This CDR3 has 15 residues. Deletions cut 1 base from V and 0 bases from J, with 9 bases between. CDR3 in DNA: TGCGCCAGCAGCTTGTTAGGTGGGAGCACAGATACGCAGTATTTT. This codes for CASSLLGGSTDTQYF. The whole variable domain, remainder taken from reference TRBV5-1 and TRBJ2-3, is KAGVTQTPRYLIKTRGQQVTLSCSPISGHRSVSWYQQTPGQGLQFLFEYFSETQRNKGNFPGRFSGRQFSNSRSEMNVSTLELGDSALYLCASSLLGGSTDTQYFGPGTRLTVL.

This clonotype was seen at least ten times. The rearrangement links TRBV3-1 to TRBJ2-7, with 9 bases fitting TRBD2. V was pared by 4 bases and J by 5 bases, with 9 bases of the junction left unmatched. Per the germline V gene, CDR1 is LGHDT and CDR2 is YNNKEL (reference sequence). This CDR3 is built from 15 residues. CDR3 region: CASSPSGTSLHEQYF. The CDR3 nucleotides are TGTGCCAGCAGCCCGTCCGGGACTAGCCTGCACGAGCAGTACTTC.

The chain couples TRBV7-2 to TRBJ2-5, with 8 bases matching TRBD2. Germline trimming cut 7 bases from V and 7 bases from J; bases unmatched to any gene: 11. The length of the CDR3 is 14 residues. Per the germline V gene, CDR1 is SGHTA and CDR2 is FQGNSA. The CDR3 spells CASTLSGIEGTQYF. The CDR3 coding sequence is TGTGCCAGCACCCTTAGCGGGATAGAGGGGACCCAGTACTTC.

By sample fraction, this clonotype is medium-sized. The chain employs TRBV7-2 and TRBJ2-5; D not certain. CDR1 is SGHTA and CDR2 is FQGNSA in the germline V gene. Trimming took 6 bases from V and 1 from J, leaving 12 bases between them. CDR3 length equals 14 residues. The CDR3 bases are TGTGCCAGCAGTTTCTCGACCGGCCAAGAGACCCAGTACTTC. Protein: CASSFSTGQETQYF.

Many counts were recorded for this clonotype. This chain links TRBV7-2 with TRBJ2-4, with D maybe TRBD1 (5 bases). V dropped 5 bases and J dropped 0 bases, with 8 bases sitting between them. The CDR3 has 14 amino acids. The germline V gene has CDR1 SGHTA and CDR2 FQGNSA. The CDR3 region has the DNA TGTGCCAGCAGCGGACAATTAGCCAAAAACATTCAGTACTTC. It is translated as CASSGQLAKNIQYF.

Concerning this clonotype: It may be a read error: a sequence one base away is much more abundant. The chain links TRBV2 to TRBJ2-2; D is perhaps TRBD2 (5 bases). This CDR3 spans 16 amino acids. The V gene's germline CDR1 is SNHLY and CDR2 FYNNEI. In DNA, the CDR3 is TGTGTCAGCAGTGAAATGGAGGTTGCGAACACCGGGGAGCTGTTTTTT. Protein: CVSSEMEVANTGELFF.

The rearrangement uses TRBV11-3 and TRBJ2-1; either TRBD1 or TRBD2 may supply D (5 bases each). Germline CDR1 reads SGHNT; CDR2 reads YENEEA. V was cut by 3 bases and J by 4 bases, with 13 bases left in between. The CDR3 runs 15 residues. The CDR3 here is CASSLGPISYNEQFF. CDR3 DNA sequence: TGTGCCAGCAGCTTGGGACCTATTTCTTACAATGAGCAGTTCTTC.

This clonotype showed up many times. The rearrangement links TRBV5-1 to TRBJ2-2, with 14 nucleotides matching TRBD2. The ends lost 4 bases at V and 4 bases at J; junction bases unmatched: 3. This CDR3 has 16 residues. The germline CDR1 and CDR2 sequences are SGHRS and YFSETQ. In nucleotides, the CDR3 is TGCGCCAGCAGCCTAGGGACTAGCGGGAGCACCGGGGAGCTGTTTTTT. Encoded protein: CASSLGTSGSTGELFF.

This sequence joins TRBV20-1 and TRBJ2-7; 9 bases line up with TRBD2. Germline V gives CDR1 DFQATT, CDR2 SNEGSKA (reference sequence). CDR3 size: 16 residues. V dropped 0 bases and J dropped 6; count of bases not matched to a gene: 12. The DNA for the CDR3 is TGCAGTGCTAGAGATTATAGCGGGAGAGCGAGTGGCGAGCAGTACTTC. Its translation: CSARDYSGRASGEQYF.

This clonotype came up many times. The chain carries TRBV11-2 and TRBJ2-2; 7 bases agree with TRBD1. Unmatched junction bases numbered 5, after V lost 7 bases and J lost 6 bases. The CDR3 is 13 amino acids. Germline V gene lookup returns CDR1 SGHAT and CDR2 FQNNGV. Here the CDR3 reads CASKLQGAGELFF. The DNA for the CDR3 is TGTGCCAGCAAGCTCCAGGGGGCCGGGGAGCTGTTTTTT.

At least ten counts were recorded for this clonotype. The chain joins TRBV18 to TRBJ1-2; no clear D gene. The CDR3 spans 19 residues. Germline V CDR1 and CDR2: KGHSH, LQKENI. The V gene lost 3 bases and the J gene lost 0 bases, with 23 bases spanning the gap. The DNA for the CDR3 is TGTGCCAGCTCACCCCGTCGTGATGCAAGGAGCGCCACTAACTATGGCTACACCTTC. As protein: CASSPRRDARSATNYGYTF.

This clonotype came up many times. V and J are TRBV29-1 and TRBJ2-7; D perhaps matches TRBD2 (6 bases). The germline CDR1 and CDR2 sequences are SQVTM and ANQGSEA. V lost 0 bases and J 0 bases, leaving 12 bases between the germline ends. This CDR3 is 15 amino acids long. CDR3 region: CSVEDRRDGSYEQYF. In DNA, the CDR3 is TGCAGCGTTGAAGATCGGCGGGACGGCTCCTACGAGCAGTACTTC.

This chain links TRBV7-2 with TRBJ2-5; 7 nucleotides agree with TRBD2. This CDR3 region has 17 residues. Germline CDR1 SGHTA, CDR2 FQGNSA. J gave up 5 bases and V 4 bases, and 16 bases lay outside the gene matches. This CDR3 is CASSYPLGGRAAETQYF. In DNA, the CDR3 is TGTGCCAGCAGCTACCCCCTGGGAGGGAGGGCCGCGGAGACCCAGTACTTC. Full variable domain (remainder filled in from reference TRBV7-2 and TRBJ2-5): GAGVSQSPSNKVTEKGKDVELRCDPISGHTALYWYRQSLGQGLEFLIYFQGNSAPDKSGLPSDRFSAERTGGSVSTLTIQRTQQEDSAVYLCASSYPLGGRAAETQYFGPGTRLLVL.

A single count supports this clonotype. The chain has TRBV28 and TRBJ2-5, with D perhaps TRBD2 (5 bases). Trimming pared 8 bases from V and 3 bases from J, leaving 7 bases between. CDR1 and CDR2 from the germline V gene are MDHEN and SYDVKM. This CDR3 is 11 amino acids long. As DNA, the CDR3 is TGTGCCAGCGCGAGGGAAGAGACCCAGTACTTC. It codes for CASAREETQYF.

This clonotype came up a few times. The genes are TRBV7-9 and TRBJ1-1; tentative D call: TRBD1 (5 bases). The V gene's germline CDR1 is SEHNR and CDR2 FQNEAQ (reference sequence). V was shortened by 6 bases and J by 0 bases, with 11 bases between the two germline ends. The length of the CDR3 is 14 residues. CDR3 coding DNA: TGTGCCAGCAGACCCGGGACGGTGAACACTGAAGCTTTCTTT. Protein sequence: CASRPGTVNTEAFF.

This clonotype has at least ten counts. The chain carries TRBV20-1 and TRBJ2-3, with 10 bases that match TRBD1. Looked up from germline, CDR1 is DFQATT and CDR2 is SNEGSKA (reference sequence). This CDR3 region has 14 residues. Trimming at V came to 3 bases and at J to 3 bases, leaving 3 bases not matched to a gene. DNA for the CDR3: TGCAGTGCTAGGAGGACAGGGGGAACAGATACGCAGTATTTT. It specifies CSARRTGGTDTQYF.

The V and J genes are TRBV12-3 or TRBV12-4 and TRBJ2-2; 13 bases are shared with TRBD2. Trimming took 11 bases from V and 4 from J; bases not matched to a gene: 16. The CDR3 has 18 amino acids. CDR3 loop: CALSSRRLAGGLTGELFF. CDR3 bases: TGTGCCCTCAGTTCCCGCAGACTAGCGGGAGGCCTCACCGGGGAGCTGTTTTTT.

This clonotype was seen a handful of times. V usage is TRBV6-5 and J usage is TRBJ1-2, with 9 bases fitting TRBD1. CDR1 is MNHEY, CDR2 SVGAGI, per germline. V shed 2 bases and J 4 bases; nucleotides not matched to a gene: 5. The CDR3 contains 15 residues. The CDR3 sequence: CASSYRGQGIYGYTF. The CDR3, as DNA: TGTGCCAGCAGTTACCGGGGACAGGGAATCTATGGCTACACCTTC.

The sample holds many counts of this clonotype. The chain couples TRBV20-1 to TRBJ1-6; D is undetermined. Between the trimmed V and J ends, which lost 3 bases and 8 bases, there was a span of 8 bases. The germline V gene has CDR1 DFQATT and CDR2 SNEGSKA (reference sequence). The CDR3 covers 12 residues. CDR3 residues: CSARPGDSPLHF. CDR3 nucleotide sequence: TGCAGTGCTAGGCCAGGCGATTCACCCCTCCACTTT.

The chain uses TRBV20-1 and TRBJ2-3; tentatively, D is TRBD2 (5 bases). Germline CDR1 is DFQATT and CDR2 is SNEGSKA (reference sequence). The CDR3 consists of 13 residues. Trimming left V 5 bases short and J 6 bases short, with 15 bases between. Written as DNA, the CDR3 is TGCAGTGCTTTTAGAACTAGTCCCGATACGCAGTATTTT. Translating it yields CSAFRTSPDTQYF.